A selection of T cell receptor beta chains follows, all from one sample in a study of shared clonotypes between healthy human individuals. This table comes from immunoSEQ multiplex PCR, and its TCRdb copy is limited to in-frame clones, with some not included. This repertoire shows about 640,000 clones, about two thirds found once; its top ten account for around 1.8%. Sequencing input: memory CD4+ T cells sorted from blood. All receptors derive from a woman in her thirties in good health. Each CDR3 is given with its conserved first and last residue. A D gene is named only where the DNA matches it firmly. A clone size is listed for some rows: how often the clone was seen (once, few, many), or a class if it is expanded.

D: TRBD2
J: TRBJ2-7
size: NA
V: TRBV28
CDR3: CASSLSLADLTYEQYF
DNA: TGTGCCAGCAGTTTATCCCTAGCGGACCTCACCTACGAGCAGTACTTC

D: NA
J: TRBJ2-3
size: NA
V: TRBV5-1
CDR3: CASSLQGDTDTQYF
DNA: TGCGCCAGCAGCTTGCAGGGCGACACAGATACGCAGTATTTT

D: TRBD1
J: TRBJ2-1
size: NA
V: TRBV9
CDR3: CASSVLGQGDNEQFF
DNA: TGTGCCAGCAGCGTTTTAGGACAGGGGGACAATGAGCAGTTCTTC

D: NA
J: TRBJ2-7
size: NA
V: TRBV27
CDR3: CASSYQGTYEQYF
DNA: TGTGCCAGCAGTTATCAGGGGACCTACGAGCAGTACTTC

D: TRBD1
J: TRBJ1-5
size: NA
V: TRBV6-1
CDR3: CASSDRDSAFYSNQPQHF
DNA: TGTGCCAGCAGTGATAGGGACAGCGCGTTCTATAGCAATCAGCCCCAGCATTTT

D: NA
J: TRBJ2-7
size: few
V: TRBV28
CDR3: CASSLRRGPYEQYF
DNA: TGTGCCAGCAGTTTGAGGAGGGGGCCTTACGAGCAGTACTTC

D: NA
J: TRBJ2-1
size: NA
V: TRBV11-1
CDR3: CASSSDVHRANEQFF
DNA: TGTGCCAGCAGCTCTGACGTTCACAGGGCTAATGAGCAGTTCTTC

D: TRBD2
J: TRBJ2-1
size: NA
V: TRBV29-1
CDR3: CSVDKGLGADEQFF
DNA: TGCAGCGTTGACAAGGGACTAGGGGCCGATGAGCAGTTCTTC

D: NA
J: TRBJ2-7
size: NA
V: TRBV11-1
CDR3: CASSSGGAGSYEQYF
DNA: TGTGCCAGCAGCTCTGGAGGGGCAGGATCCTACGAGCAGTACTTC

D: TRBD1
J: TRBJ2-5
size: few
V: TRBV19
CDR3: CASRTGTGSETQYF
DNA: TGTGCCAGTAGAACCGGGACAGGGTCAGAGACCCAGTACTTC

D: TRBD2
J: TRBJ2-2
size: NA
V: TRBV27
CDR3: CASSPRTGTSGSGTGELFF
DNA: TGTGCCAGCAGTCCCCGAACCGGGACTAGCGGGAGTGGCACCGGGGAGCTGTTTTTT

D: TRBD1
J: TRBJ2-7
size: NA
V: TRBV18
CDR3: CASSPAGGQGGNYEQYF
DNA: TGTGCCAGCTCACCAGCAGGGGGCCAAGGTGGAAACTACGAGCAGTACTTC

D: NA
J: TRBJ2-2
size: NA
V: TRBV28
CDR3: CASSAPRQSTGELFF
DNA: TGTGCCAGCAGTGCCCCGAGACAGTCCACCGGGGAGCTGTTTTTT

D: TRBD2
J: TRBJ2-7
size: NA
V: TRBV11-2
CDR3: CASSLDSASGNKYEQYF
DNA: TGTGCCAGCAGCTTAGATTCTGCTAGCGGGAACAAATACGAGCAGTACTTC

D: TRBD1
J: TRBJ1-2
size: NA
V: TRBV6-1
CDR3: CASSEGTGTGRYGYTF
DNA: TGTGCCAGCAGCGAAGGCACCGGGACAGGACGCTATGGCTACACCTTC

D: TRBD1
J: TRBJ1-2
size: NA
V: TRBV6-6
CDR3: CASSSTTGAYGYGYTF
DNA: TGTGCCAGCAGTTCAACGACAGGGGCGTATGGCTATGGCTACACCTTC

D: NA
J: TRBJ2-3
size: NA
V: TRBV20-1
CDR3: CSARITDTQYF
DNA: TGCAGTGCTAGAATCACAGATACGCAGTATTTT

D: NA
J: TRBJ2-2
size: NA
V: TRBV11-3
CDR3: CASSLQGPPNTGELFF
DNA: TGTGCCAGCAGCTTACAGGGACCTCCCAACACCGGGGAGCTGTTTTTT

D: TRBD1
J: TRBJ2-2
size: once
V: TRBV5-1
CDR3: CATQGAANTGELFF
DNA: TGCGCCACACAGGGGGCCGCAAACACCGGGGAGCTGTTTTTT

D: NA
J: TRBJ1-4
size: NA
V: TRBV30
CDR3: CAWSVGEEKLFF
DNA: TGTGCCTGGAGTGTAGGGGAGGAAAAACTGTTTTTT

D: NA
J: TRBJ2-7
size: NA
V: TRBV11-2
CDR3: CASSRPGDRRGEQYF
DNA: TGTGCCAGCAGCCGACCGGGGGACCGCCGGGGCGAGCAGTACTTC

D: NA
J: TRBJ1-1
size: NA
V: TRBV28
CDR3: CASSRGGVGAFF
DNA: TGTGCCAGCAGCCGAGGGGGGGTGGGCGCTTTCTTT

D: TRBD1
J: TRBJ2-1
size: NA
V: TRBV5-4
CDR3: CASSLVGQGHNEQFF
DNA: TGTGCCAGCAGCTTGGTGGGACAGGGCCACAATGAGCAGTTCTTC

D: NA
J: TRBJ1-5
size: NA
V: TRBV5-4
CDR3: CASSKGPQSDQPQHF
DNA: TGTGCCAGCAGTAAGGGACCTCAATCTGATCAGCCCCAGCATTTT

D: TRBD1
J: TRBJ2-7
size: NA
V: TRBV19
CDR3: CASSPGTGGWSSYEQYF
DNA: TGTGCCAGTAGTCCCGGGACAGGGGGCTGGAGCTCCTACGAGCAGTACTTC

D: NA
J: TRBJ2-2
size: NA
V: TRBV5-1
CDR3: CASSFSGGNTGELFF
DNA: TGCGCCAGCAGCTTTAGCGGAGGGAACACCGGGGAGCTGTTTTTT

D: NA
J: TRBJ1-3
size: NA
V: TRBV18
CDR3: CASSTWELGNTIYF
DNA: TGTGCCAGCTCGACCTGGGAGCTCGGAAACACCATATATTTT

D: TRBD1
J: TRBJ1-2
size: NA
V: TRBV30
CDR3: CAWRLPGTGYGYTF
DNA: TGTGCCTGGAGGCTACCCGGGACAGGGTATGGCTACACCTTC

D: TRBD2
J: TRBJ2-2
size: NA
V: TRBV6-5
CDR3: CASIRDYGATGELFF
DNA: TGTGCCAGCATAAGGGACTACGGGGCCACCGGGGAGCTGTTTTTT

D: NA
J: TRBJ2-7
size: NA
V: TRBV6-5
CDR3: CATSEVTGDEQYF
DNA: TGTGCCACCAGCGAGGTGACCGGGGACGAGCAGTACTTC